What follows is one T cell receptor (beta chain) and its context. Only in-frame clones appear in the TCRdb table, and some are missing; sequencing was by immunoSEQ multiplex PCR. In the table there are around 40,000 clones, approximately 90% of which are singletons. This entry belongs to a study of control samples from healthy donors and cancer patients. The germline V gene encodes CDR1 LGHDT and CDR2 YNNKEL (reference sequence). This CDR3 is 17 amino acids long. The junction had 10 bases not matched to a gene; V was cut back by 4 bases and J by 8 bases. This receptor was obtained from a middle-aged woman with head and neck cancer. V and J are TRBV3-1 (or the pseudogene TRBV3-2) and TRBJ2-1; 14 bases map to TRBD2. The sequenced sample consisted of PBMCs. DNA for the CDR3: TGTGCCAGCAGCCTTGGACTAGCGGGGGGTCCTCTACATGAGCAGTTCTTC. Translated: CASSLGLAGGPLHEQFF.